This TCR beta chain was documented in a study of T-cell reconstitution after alpha-beta-depleted transplantation in children. Study-level points and caveats: For some patients, TCRbeta diversity was high at day 60 because of recipient T cells and thymic progenitors that survived. After transplant, at about two months, alpha-beta T cells were reportedly derived from several hundred expanded graft clones.

The CDR3 covers 18 residues. Looked up from germline, CDR1 is LGHNA and CDR2 is YNFKEQ. The trim removed 1 base at V and 3 bases at J, leaving 13 bases unmatched. There are many counts of this clonotype. Its target is unknown. The TCRbeta library incorporated unique molecular identifiers. MiXCR, run by TCRdb on the PCR reads, gives a single entry per CDR3 protein. The sample has about 280,000 distinct CDR3 sequences; roughly 10% are singletons. The chain recombines TRBV4-2 with TRBJ1-2; 8 nucleotides agree with TRBD1. The sequence was collected from a male patient aged 2-10 years who had a stem cell transplant for chronic granulomatous disease, so the T cells may come from the graft donor. The sample here was peripheral blood, taken 180 days after TCRalphabeta/CD19-depleted stem cell transplant. This chain's CDR3 is CASSQGRQGAGRDYGYTF. The DNA of the CDR3 is TGTGCCAGCAGCCAAGGCCGCCAGGGGGCTGGTCGGGACTATGGCTACACCTTC.